There are many counts of the clone carrying this TCR beta chain. Researchers amplified the TCR beta CDR3 regions from RNA transcripts. First-round RT-PCR with HTBI primers amplified the TCR CDR3 region. TCRdb used MiXCR to reprocess the multiplex PCR reads, holding one entry per CDR3 protein. The table shows about 570,000 distinct CDR3 sequences, with about 14% occurring only once. This entry belongs to a study of T cells in Graves' hyperthyroidism and ophthalmopathy. Germline V gene lookup returns CDR1 SEHNR and CDR2 FQNEAQ (reference sequence). Trimming cost V 1 base and J 8 bases, with 2 bases left between them. This CDR3 is 11 amino acids long.

Specimen: blood. The chain has TRBV7-9 and TRBJ1-4; no clear D. This receptor was obtained from a woman in her 40s with Graves' hyperthyroidism. The CDR3: CASSLVEKLFF. CDR3 in DNA: TGTGCCAGCAGCTTAGTCGAAAAACTGTTTTTT. The full variable domain, its missing parts supplied by reference TRBV7-9 and TRBJ1-4, is DTGVSQNPRHKITKRGQNVTFRCDPISEHNRLYWYRQTLGQGPEFLTYFQNEAQLEKSRLLSDRFSAERPKGSFSTLEIQRTEQGDSAMYLCASSLVEKLFFGSGTQLSVL.